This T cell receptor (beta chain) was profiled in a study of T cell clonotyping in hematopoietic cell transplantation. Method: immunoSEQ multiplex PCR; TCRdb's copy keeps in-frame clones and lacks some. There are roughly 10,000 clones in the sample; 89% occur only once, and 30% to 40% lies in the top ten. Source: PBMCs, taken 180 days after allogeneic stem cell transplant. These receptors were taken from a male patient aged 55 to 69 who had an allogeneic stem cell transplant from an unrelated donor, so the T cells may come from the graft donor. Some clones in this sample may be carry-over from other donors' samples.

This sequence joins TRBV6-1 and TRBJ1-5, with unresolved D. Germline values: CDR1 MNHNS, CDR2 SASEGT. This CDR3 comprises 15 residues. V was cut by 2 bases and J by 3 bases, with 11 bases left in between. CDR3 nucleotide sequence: TGTGCCAGCAGTGAACTTGAGGGTTACAATCAGCCCCAGCATTTT. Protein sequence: CASSELEGYNQPQHF.